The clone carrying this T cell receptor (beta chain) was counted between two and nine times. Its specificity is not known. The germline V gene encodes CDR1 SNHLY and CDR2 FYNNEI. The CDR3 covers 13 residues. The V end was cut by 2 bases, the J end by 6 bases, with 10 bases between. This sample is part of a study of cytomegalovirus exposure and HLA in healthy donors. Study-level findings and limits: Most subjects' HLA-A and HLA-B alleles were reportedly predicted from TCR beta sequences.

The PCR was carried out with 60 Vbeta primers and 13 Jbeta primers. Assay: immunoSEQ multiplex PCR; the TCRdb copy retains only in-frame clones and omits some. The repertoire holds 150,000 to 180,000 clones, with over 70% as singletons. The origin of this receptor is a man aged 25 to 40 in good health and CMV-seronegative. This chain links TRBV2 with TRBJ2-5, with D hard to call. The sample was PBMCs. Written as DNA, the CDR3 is TGTGCCAGCAGTGAAAACGGAGCGCAGACCCAGTACTTC. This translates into CASSENGAQTQYF.